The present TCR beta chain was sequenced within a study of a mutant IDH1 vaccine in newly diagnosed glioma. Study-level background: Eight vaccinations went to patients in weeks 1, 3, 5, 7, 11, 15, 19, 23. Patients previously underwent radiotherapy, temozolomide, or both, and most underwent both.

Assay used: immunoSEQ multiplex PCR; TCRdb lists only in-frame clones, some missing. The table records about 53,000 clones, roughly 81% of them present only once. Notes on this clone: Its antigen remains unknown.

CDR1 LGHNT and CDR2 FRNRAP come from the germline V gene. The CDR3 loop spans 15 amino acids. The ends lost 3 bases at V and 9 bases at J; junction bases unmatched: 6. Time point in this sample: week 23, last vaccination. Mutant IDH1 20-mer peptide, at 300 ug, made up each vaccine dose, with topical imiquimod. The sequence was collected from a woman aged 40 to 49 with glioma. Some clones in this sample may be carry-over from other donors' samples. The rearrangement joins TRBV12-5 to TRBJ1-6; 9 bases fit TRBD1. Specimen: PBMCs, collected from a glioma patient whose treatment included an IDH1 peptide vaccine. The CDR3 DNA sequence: TGTGCTAGTGGTTTCGGGACAGGGCCGGGTTCACCCCTCCACTTT. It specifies CASGFGTGPGSPLHF. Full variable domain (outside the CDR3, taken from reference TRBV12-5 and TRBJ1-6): DARVTQTPRHKVTEMGQEVTMRCQPILGHNTVFWYRQTMMQGLELLAYFRNRAPLDDSGMPKDRFSAEMPDATLATLKIQPSEPRDSAVYFCASGFGTGPGSPLHFGNGTRLTVT.